The rows below give T cell receptor beta chains drawn from one sample of a study of T cells in Graves' hyperthyroidism and ophthalmopathy. TCRdb passed the multiplex PCR reads through MiXCR, listing each CDR3 protein once. The data hold roughly 840,000 distinct CDR3 sequences, with approximately 40% observed a single time. Sequenced: blood. These receptors all stem from a man in his late teens or twenties with Graves' hyperthyroidism. Each CDR3 is given with its conserved first and last residue. Each record gives: CDR3 protein, CDR3 DNA, D gene, J gene, V gene, clone size. D genes are given only for firm matches. Some rows mark clone size as missing; the rest say once, few, many or name a class of expanded clone.

CASSVGTGRFRYTF	TGTGCCAGCAGCGTAGGGACAGGGAGGTTTCGATACACCTTC	TRBD1	TRBJ1-2	TRBV5-8	few
CASSLGAGTGGFGEQYF	TGTGCCAGCAGCTTAGGCGCCGGGACAGGGGGATTCGGCGAGCAGTACTTC	TRBD1	TRBJ2-7	TRBV7-9	NA
CASSQIAGGLGKQYF	TGCGCCAGCAGCCAGATAGCGGGAGGACTCGGAAAGCAGTACTTC	TRBD2	TRBJ2-7	TRBV4-3	NA
CASSLEAASYEQYF	TGTGCCAGCAGCTTAGAGGCAGCCTCCTACGAGCAGTACTTC	NA	TRBJ2-7	TRBV7-6	few
CASSLDSGSNEQYF	TGTGCCAGCAGCTTAGATAGCGGGAGCAACGAGCAGTACTTC	TRBD2	TRBJ2-7	TRBV7-2	few
CASRTADSSYEQYF	TGTGCCAGCAGGACCGCCGACAGCTCCTACGAGCAGTACTTC	NA	TRBJ2-7	TRBV2	once
CASSVFNEQYF	TGTGCCAGTAGTGTATTCAACGAGCAGTACTTC	NA	TRBJ2-7	TRBV19	NA
CASSYGVSGANVLTF	TGTGCCAGCAGCTACGGGGTCTCTGGGGCCAACGTCCTGACTTTC	NA	TRBJ2-6	TRBV7-2	many
CSAQGLDGYEQYF	TGCAGTGCGCAGGGGTTGGATGGCTACGAGCAGTACTTC	NA	TRBJ2-7	TRBV20-1	NA
CASSYVRIEAFF	TGTGCCAGCAGTTACGTCAGGATTGAAGCTTTCTTT	NA	TRBJ1-1	TRBV12-3/TRBV12-4	NA
CASSYVQGSWEKLFF	TGTGCCAGCAGTTACGTACAGGGTTCGTGGGAAAAACTGTTTTTT	NA	TRBJ1-4	TRBV6-1	NA
CASSANGQAQPQHF	TGTGCCAGCAGCGCCAATGGGCAGGCCCAGCCCCAGCATTTT	NA	TRBJ1-5	TRBV5-5	few
CASSFTAVSSPLHF	TGTGCCAGCAGCTTCACAGCAGTCAGTTCACCCCTCCACTTT	NA	TRBJ1-6	TRBV13	many
CASRGTSGSYEQYF	TGTGCCAGCCGGGGGACTAGCGGGAGCTACGAGCAGTACTTC	TRBD2	TRBJ2-7	TRBV7-8	few
CASSTGADGDTIYF	TGTGCCAGCAGCACAGGGGCCGATGGGGACACCATATATTTT	TRBD1	TRBJ1-3	TRBV2	NA
CSAFREESTEAFF	TGCAGCGCCTTCCGGGAGGAGAGCACTGAAGCTTTCTTT	NA	TRBJ1-1	TRBV29-1	many
CAWSAVHEQYF	TGTGCCTGGAGTGCCGTACACGAGCAGTACTTC	NA	TRBJ2-7	TRBV7-9	NA
CAISDGGLGYTF	TGTGCCATCAGTGATGGAGGGCTCGGCTACACCTTC	NA	TRBJ1-2	TRBV10-3	many
CASSPDSRGTEAFF	TGTGCCAGCAGCCCAGACTCCCGAGGCACTGAAGCTTTCTTT	NA	TRBJ1-1	TRBV14	once
CASSQAGPGGQETQYF	TGCGCCAGCAGCCAAGCGGGACCAGGAGGTCAAGAGACCCAGTACTTC	TRBD2	TRBJ2-5	TRBV7-3	NA
CASSVEMRAETQYF	TGTGCCAGCAGCGTAGAAATGCGGGCGGAGACCCAGTACTTC	NA	TRBJ2-5	TRBV9	many
CSVEGPGQETQYF	TGCAGCGTCGAAGGCCCAGGGCAAGAGACCCAGTACTTC	NA	TRBJ2-5	TRBV29-1	many
CSVEGTGSEGADTQYF	TGCAGCGTTGAAGGAACTGGCTCAGAGGGCGCAGATACGCAGTATTTT	NA	TRBJ2-3	TRBV29-1	NA
CATSAAGGNQPQHF	TGTGCCACCAGTGCAGCAGGTGGGAATCAGCCCCAGCATTTT	NA	TRBJ1-5	TRBV24-1	NA
CASSLRPGFNSPLHF	TGTGCCAGCAGCCTGCGCCCAGGATTTAATTCACCCCTCCACTTT	NA	TRBJ1-6	TRBV7-3	many
CATSREKGRGYEQYF	TGTGCCACCAGCAGAGAGAAGGGCAGGGGCTACGAGCAGTACTTC	NA	TRBJ2-7	TRBV15	NA
CASSFIGTQYF	TGTGCCAGCAGCTTTATAGGGACTCAGTACTTC	NA	TRBJ2-5	TRBV6-5	few
CASTSGTGQETQYF	TGTGCCTCAACCTCCGGGACAGGGCAAGAGACCCAGTACTTC	TRBD1	TRBJ2-5	TRBV2	NA
CASSQAMGLNQPQHF	TGCGCCAGCAGCCAGGCCATGGGGCTCAATCAGCCCCAGCATTTT	NA	TRBJ1-5	TRBV4-1	NA
CASSLGLAVETQYF	TGTGCCAGCAGCTTGGGACTAGCAGTAGAGACCCAGTACTTC	TRBD2	TRBJ2-5	TRBV7-2	many
CASSGDIFETQYF	TGTGCCAGCAGCGGGGACATTTTTGAGACCCAGTACTTC	NA	TRBJ2-5	TRBV9	NA
CASSEDNQPQHF	TGTGCCAGCAGTGAAGACAATCAGCCCCAGCATTTT	NA	TRBJ1-5	TRBV2	many
CASSYLGSGNTIYF	TGTGCCAGCAGTTACTTGGGCTCTGGAAACACCATATATTTT	NA	TRBJ1-3	TRBV6-5	NA
CAIREGAHQPQHF	TGTGCCATTCGGGAGGGGGCACATCAGCCCCAGCATTTT	TRBD1	TRBJ1-5	TRBV10-3	many
CAISGTREGEAFF	TGTGCCATCAGTGGGACCCGGGAAGGTGAAGCTTTCTTT	NA	TRBJ1-1	TRBV10-3	NA
CASSPRRRTGEYEKLFF	TGTGCCAGCAGCCCCCGACGGAGGACAGGGGAGTATGAAAAACTGTTTTTT	TRBD1	TRBJ1-4	TRBV13	few
CASSPMATAGTEAFF	TGTGCCAGCAGCCCGATGGCCACGGCGGGCACTGAAGCTTTCTTT	NA	TRBJ1-1	TRBV11-1	many
CSVRQGEGYTF	TGCAGCGTCAGACAGGGGGAAGGCTACACCTTC	TRBD1	TRBJ1-2	TRBV29-1	NA
CASSSPGPEAFF	TGCGCCAGCAGCTCCCCGGGTCCTGAAGCTTTCTTT	NA	TRBJ1-1	TRBV5-1	NA
CASSVGVEVFYEQYF	TGTGCCAGCAGCGTAGGGGTGGAGGTGTTTTACGAGCAGTACTTC	NA	TRBJ2-7	TRBV9	few
CASGRSGGTEAFF	TGTGCCAGCGGCCGGAGTGGGGGCACTGAAGCTTTCTTT	NA	TRBJ1-1	TRBV2	NA
CASTLHRENTEAFF	TGTGCCAGTACCCTCCACAGGGAGAACACTGAAGCTTTCTTT	NA	TRBJ1-1	TRBV19	many
CATSRVHGAGSPLHF	TGTGCCACCAGCAGAGTGCATGGGGCAGGTTCACCCCTCCACTTT	NA	TRBJ1-6	TRBV15	NA
CASSRPGGKETQYF	TGCGCCAGCAGCCGCCCGGGGGGGAAGGAGACCCAGTACTTC	TRBD2	TRBJ2-5	TRBV7-9	once
CASSPLRDGPQHF	TGTGCCAGCAGCCCGCTCAGGGATGGGCCCCAGCATTTT	NA	TRBJ1-5	TRBV7-8	many
CSVEKRTPEAFF	TGCAGCGTTGAGAAAAGGACACCTGAAGCTTTCTTT	NA	TRBJ1-1	TRBV29-1	many
CASSPGTGEGYGYTF	TGCGCCAGCAGCCCCGGGACAGGGGAGGGCTATGGCTACACCTTC	TRBD1	TRBJ1-2	TRBV10-1	NA
CASRDRGGCTF	TGTGCCAGCCGGGACAGGGGTGGCTGCACCTTC	TRBD1	TRBJ1-2	TRBV5-4	once
CASSTTGPDTQYF	TGTGCCAGTTCTACAACAGGGCCAGATACGCAGTATTTT	NA	TRBJ2-3	TRBV19	NA
CSVEPTGLGDTQYF	TGCAGCGTTGAACCTACAGGACTCGGGGATACGCAGTATTTT	NA	TRBJ2-3	TRBV29-1	NA
CASSISTNTGELFF	TGTGCCAGTAGTATCTCCACGAACACCGGGGAGCTGTTTTTT	NA	TRBJ2-2	TRBV19	many
CASSWDREYEKLFF	TGTGCCAGCAGCTGGGACAGGGAATACGAAAAACTGTTTTTT	TRBD1	TRBJ1-4	TRBV7-9	NA
CATWDGGDQRSPLHF	TGTGCCACCTGGGACGGCGGGGATCAGCGTTCACCCCTCCACTTT	NA	TRBJ1-6	TRBV2	NA
CASSLPARDYGDLYEQYF	TGTGCCAGCAGCTTACCCGCTCGGGACTACGGGGACTTATACGAGCAGTACTTC	TRBD2	TRBJ2-7	TRBV7-2	few
CASSHVEWNTEAFF	TGCGCCAGCAGCCATGTCGAATGGAACACTGAAGCTTTCTTT	NA	TRBJ1-1	TRBV4-1	few
CASSFNRDWEQYF	TGTGCCAGCAGCTTCAACAGGGATTGGGAGCAGTACTTC	NA	TRBJ2-7	TRBV7-2	NA
CASTEWTGKNEQFF	TGTGCCAGCACCGAGTGGACAGGGAAAAATGAGCAGTTCTTC	TRBD1	TRBJ2-1	TRBV12-3/TRBV12-4	NA
CSARDDATDTQYF	TGCAGTGCTAGAGACGACGCGACAGATACGCAGTATTTT	NA	TRBJ2-3	TRBV20-1	once
CASSVRLAGNYEQYF	TGTGCCAGTAGTGTGAGACTAGCGGGGAACTACGAGCAGTACTTC	TRBD2	TRBJ2-7	TRBV19	NA
CASSYVGVGSEGTQYF	TGTGCCAGCAGTTACGTCGGCGTGGGGTCTGAGGGTACGCAGTATTTT	NA	TRBJ2-3	TRBV6-2/TRBV6-3	NA